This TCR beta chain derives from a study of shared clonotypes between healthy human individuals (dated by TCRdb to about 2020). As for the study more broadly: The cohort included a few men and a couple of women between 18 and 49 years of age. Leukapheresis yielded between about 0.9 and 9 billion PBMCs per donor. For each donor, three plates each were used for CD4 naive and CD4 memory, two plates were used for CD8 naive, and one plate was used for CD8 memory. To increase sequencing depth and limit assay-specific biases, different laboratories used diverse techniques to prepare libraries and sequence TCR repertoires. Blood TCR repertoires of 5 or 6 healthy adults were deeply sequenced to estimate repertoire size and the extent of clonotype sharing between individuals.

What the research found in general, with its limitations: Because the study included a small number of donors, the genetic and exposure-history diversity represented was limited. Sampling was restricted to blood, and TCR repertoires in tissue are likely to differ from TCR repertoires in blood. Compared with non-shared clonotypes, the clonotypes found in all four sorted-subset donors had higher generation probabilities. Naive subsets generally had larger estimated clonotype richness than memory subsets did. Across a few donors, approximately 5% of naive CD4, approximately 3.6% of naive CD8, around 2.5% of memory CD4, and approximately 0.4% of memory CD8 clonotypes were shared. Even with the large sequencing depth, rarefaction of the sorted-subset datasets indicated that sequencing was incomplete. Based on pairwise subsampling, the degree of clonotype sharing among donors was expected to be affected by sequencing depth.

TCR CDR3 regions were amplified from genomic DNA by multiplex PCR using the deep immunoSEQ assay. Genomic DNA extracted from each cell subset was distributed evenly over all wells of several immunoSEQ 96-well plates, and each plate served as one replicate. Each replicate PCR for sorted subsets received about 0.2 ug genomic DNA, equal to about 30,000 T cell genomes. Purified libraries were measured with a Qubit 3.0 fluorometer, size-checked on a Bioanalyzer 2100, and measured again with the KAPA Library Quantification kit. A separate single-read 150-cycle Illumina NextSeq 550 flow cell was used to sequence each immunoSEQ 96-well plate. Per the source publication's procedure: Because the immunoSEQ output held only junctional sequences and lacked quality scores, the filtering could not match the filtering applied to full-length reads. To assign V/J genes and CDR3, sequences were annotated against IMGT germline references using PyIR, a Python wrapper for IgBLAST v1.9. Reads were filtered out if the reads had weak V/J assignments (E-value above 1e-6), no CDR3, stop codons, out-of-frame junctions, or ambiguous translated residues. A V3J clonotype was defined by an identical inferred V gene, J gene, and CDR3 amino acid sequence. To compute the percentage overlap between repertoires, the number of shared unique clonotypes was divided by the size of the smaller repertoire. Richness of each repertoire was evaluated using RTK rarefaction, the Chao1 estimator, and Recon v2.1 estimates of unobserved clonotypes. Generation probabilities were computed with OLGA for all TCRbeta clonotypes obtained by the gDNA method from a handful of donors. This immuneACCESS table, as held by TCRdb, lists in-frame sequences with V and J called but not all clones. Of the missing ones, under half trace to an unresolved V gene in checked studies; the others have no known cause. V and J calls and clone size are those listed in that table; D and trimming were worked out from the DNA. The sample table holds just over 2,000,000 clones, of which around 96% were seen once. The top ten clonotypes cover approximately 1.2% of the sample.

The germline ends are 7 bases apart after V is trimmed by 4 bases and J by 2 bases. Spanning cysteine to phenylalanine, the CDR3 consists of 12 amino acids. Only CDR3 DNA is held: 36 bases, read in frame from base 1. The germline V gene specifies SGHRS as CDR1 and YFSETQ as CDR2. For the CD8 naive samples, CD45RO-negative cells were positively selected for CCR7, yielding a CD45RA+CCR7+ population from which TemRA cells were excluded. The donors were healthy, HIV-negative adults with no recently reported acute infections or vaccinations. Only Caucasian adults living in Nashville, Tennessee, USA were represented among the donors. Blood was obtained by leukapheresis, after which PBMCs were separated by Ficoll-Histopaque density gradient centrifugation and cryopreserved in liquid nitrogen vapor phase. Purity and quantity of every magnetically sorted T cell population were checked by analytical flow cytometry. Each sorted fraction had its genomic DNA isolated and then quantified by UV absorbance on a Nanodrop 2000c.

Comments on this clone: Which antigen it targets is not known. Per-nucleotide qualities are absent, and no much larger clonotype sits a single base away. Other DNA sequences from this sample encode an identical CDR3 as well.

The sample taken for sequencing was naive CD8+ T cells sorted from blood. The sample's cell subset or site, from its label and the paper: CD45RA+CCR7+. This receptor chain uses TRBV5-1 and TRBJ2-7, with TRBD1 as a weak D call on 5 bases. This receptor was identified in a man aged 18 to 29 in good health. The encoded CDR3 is CASSPDTYEQYF. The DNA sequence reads TGCGCCAGCAGCCCGGACACCTACGAGCAGTACTTC.